This TCR beta chain was recorded in a study of T cell repertoires in cytomegalovirus infection. About the study: Matching HLA type, along with CMV infection, was indicated by public TCR beta signatures.

Trimming shortened V by 7 bases and J by 4 bases, and 13 bases separated the two germline ends. This CDR3 is 13 amino acids long. Concerning this clonotype: Its matching antigen is unknown.

MiXCR, run by TCRdb on the reads, gives a single entry per CDR3 protein. There are roughly 500,000 distinct CDR3 sequences in the sample; roughly a third occur only once, and about 17% lies in the top ten. Sequences were derived from cultured PBMCs, sampled from culture after CMV antigen stimulation. The clonotype was recovered from a human donor in good health (CMV status not recorded). Some clones in this sample may be carry-over from other donors' samples. The genes are TRBV12-3 or TRBV12-4 and TRBJ1-1; D gene uncertain. The CDR3 sequence is CASNFPGGTEAFF. The CDR3 DNA is TGTGCCAGCAATTTTCCGGGAGGCACTGAAGCTTTCTTT.